Listed below are T cell receptor beta chains from one sample, sequenced in a study of vaccination and CD4 T cells after COVID-19. Each CDR3 protein gets one entry after TCRdb re-called the PCR reads with MiXCR. The sample lists about 3,900 distinct CDR3 sequences, roughly 35% occurring once. Their target antigens are unknown. Input material: CD4+ T cells from blood, cultured in vitro. These receptors all stem from a human donor who had recovered from COVID-19. Each CDR3 is given with its conserved first and last residue. D genes are given only for firm matches. Not every row has a clone size; where given, it reads once, few, many or a size class.

>-|TRBV7-3|TRBJ2-1|TRBD2
CASSRGLDWGYNEQFF
TGTGCCAGCAGTCGCGGACTAGACTGGGGCTACAATGAGCAGTTCTTC
>-|TRBV10-3|TRBJ1-1|-
CAISEWQMNTEAFF
TGTGCCATCAGTGAGTGGCAGATGAACACTGAAGCTTTCTTT
>-|TRBV6-1|TRBJ2-1|-
CASRQGFDNEQFF
TGTGCCAGCAGGCAGGGTTTCGACAATGAGCAGTTCTTC
>-|TRBV5-4|TRBJ1-1|TRBD1
CASSMMGQMNTEAFF
TGTGCCAGCAGCATGATGGGACAGATGAACACTGAAGCTTTCTTT
>-|TRBV3-1|TRBJ1-6|-
CASSQDRGRRVSPLHF
TGTGCCAGCAGCCAAGATCGTGGCCGGAGGGTTTCACCCCTCCACTTT
>once|TRBV4-1|TRBJ2-5|TRBD2
CASSHPPSGSRRETQYF
TGCGCCAGCAGCCACCCTCCTAGCGGGAGCAGACGAGAGACCCAGTACTTC
>few|TRBV7-9|TRBJ1-2|TRBD1
CASGRGQGLYGYTF
TGTGCCAGCGGTCGGGGACAGGGGCTCTATGGCTACACCTTC
>-|TRBV20-1|TRBJ2-5|TRBD2
CSASGSGLAATQETQYF
TGCAGTGCTAGCGGGTCCGGGCTAGCGGCCACTCAAGAGACCCAGTACTTC
>-|TRBV5-1|TRBJ2-3|-
CASSLGGDVGPDTQYF
TGCGCCAGCAGCTTGGGTGGGGACGTGGGGCCAGATACGCAGTATTTT
>-|TRBV10-3|TRBJ1-2|TRBD1
CAISEQAGGSNYGYTF
TGTGCCATCAGTGAGCAGGCAGGGGGTTCTAACTATGGCTACACCTTC
>once|TRBV6-1|TRBJ1-1|-
CASSRQENTEAFF
TGTGCCAGCAGCCGACAGGAGAACACTGAAGCTTTCTTT
>-|TRBV18|TRBJ1-6|-
CASSPIRDNSPLHF
TGTGCCAGCTCACCGATCCGAGATAATTCACCCCTCCACTTT
>-|TRBV4-3|TRBJ2-5|TRBD2
CASSQDVASGQETQYF
TGCGCCAGCAGCCAAGATGTGGCTAGCGGGCAAGAGACCCAGTACTTC
>-|TRBV7-2|TRBJ2-5|TRBD2
CASSFGLATTQYF
TGTGCCAGCAGCTTTGGACTAGCGACGACCCAGTACTTC
>-|TRBV5-1|TRBJ2-5|-
CASSLDPWDQYF
TGCGCCAGCAGCTTGGATCCCTGGGACCAGTACTTC
>-|TRBV20-1|TRBJ2-3|-
CSAGRGEGSTQYF
TGCAGTGCGGGCCGGGGTGAGGGGAGCACGCAGTATTTT
>-|TRBV20-1|TRBJ2-7|TRBD1
CSASRATGGSYEQYF
TGCAGTGCTAGTAGGGCGACAGGGGGTTCCTACGAGCAGTACTTC
>-|TRBV18|TRBJ1-6|-
CASSSGGDNSPLHF
TGTGCCAGCTCTTCTGGAGGGGATAATTCACCCCTCCACTTT
>-|TRBV20-1|TRBJ1-5|-
CSASSRLGQPQHF
TGCAGTGCTAGCAGTCGTTTAGGTCAGCCCCAGCATTTT
>-|TRBV6-1|TRBJ1-1|-
CASSLESVVNTEAFF
TGTGCCAGCAGTCTGGAGTCCGTTGTGAACACTGAAGCTTTCTTT
>-|TRBV2|TRBJ1-1|-
CASSWTGGAFF
TGTGCCAGCAGTTGGACGGGGGGGGCTTTCTTT
>-|TRBV10-3|TRBJ1-2|TRBD1
CAISERGPLGYTF
TGTGCCATCAGTGAGAGGGGGCCGCTTGGCTACACCTTC
>few|TRBV9|TRBJ2-5|-
CASSVEGGGPWQETQYF
TGTGCCAGCAGCGTAGAGGGGGGAGGGCCATGGCAAGAGACCCAGTACTTC
>-|TRBV20-1|TRBJ1-2|-
CSARDMEDGYTF
TGCAGTGCTAGAGATATGGAAGATGGCTACACCTTC
>few|TRBV20-1|TRBJ2-3|TRBD1
CSVTDGTVTDTQYF
TGCAGTGTTACGGACGGGACAGTCACAGATACGCAGTATTTT
>-|TRBV12-3/TRBV12-4|TRBJ2-5|TRBD2
CASRPREDGETQYF
TGTGCCAGCAGGCCCCGGGAGGATGGAGAGACCCAGTACTTC